The clone carrying this TCR beta chain has ten or more counts. No antigen is known for it. These data come from a study of T cells after posttransplantation cyclophosphamide. Study observations and caveats: Later blood repertoires were often dominated by clones from the donor CD8+ memory compartment. TRB clonality was highly associated with recipient CMV seropositivity and reactivation. Blood and skin or GI T cell repertoires showed limited TRB overlap.

V was cut by 4 bases and J by 1 base, with 11 bases left in between. Looked up from germline, CDR1 is SGDLS and CDR2 is YYNGEE. The length of the CDR3 is 14 residues. Using immunoSEQ multiplex PCR, the repertoire was profiled, and TCRdb retains in-frame clones only, with some absent. The specimen has tens of thousands of clones, none found just once. This related bone marrow graft donor gave peripheral blood on the day of marrow donation. The chain uses TRBV9 and TRBJ1-1, with unresolved D. Material for sequencing was PBMCs. The sequence was obtained from a man aged 35 to 55 in good health, CMV-negative, and a related stem cell transplant donor. CDR3 protein: CASSNAEENTEAFF. The CDR3 nucleotides read TGTGCCAGCAGCAACGCAGAAGAGAACACTGAAGCTTTCTTT. The full variable domain, completed using reference TRBV9 and TRBJ1-1, is DSGVTQTPKHLITATGQRVTLRCSPRSGDLSVYWYQQSLDQGLQFLIQYYNGEERAKGNILERFSAQQFPDLHSELNLSSLELGDSALYFCASSNAEENTEAFFGQGTRLTVV.